This TCR beta chain came from a study of T cells in Graves' hyperthyroidism and ophthalmopathy (dated by TCRdb to between 2018 and 2020). A note on the overall study: Peripheral blood was collected at initial diagnosis, before any treatment. The roughly 90 discovery patients were divided at random into training and test sets in a 7:3 ratio. Prospective prediction of ophthalmopathy was tested in an independent validation cohort consisting of 18 to 20 hyperthyroidism patients and approximately 16 patients who later progressed to ophthalmopathy. In addition, the study compared T-cell repertoires in thyroid tissue and in blood from six Graves' hyperthyroidism patients. The paper reports TCR Vbeta CDR3 sequencing of 135 peripheral blood samples: 40 to 45 ophthalmopathy, approximately 74 hyperthyroidism and about 17 progressor patients. Following sampling, methimazole starting at 30 mg daily was given to hyperthyroidism patients, and high-dose intravenous methylprednisolone was given to ophthalmopathy patients. To identify TCR V-J signatures that set the groups apart, the researchers used a discovery cohort of about a hundred patients, made up of roughly 45 with Graves' ophthalmopathy and around 58 with stable Graves' hyperthyroidism. Here is what the overall study found, with its caveats: Most expanded thyroid clonotypes (frequency above 0.001) were also found in blood, which suggests that blood repertoires may mirror thyroid immune responses. In validation, progression to ophthalmopathy was predicted by the model with 55% to 71% sensitivity and nearly 75% specificity, a median of roughly six months before onset. Sample size was not statistically predetermined, and investigators were not blinded to group allocation. Ophthalmopathy was separated from stable hyperthyroidism by a 13 V-J signature model, with around 90% sensitivity and about 84% specificity obtained in cross-validation and 80%/75% obtained in testing.

Amplification of TCR beta CDR3 regions was carried out from RNA transcripts. A first-round RT-PCR of the TCR CDR3 used the HTBI primer set with the Qiagen OneStep RT-PCR kit. A second multiplex PCR round built the libraries, followed by size selection and purification. Sequencing of the libraries was done on an Illumina HiSeq2000 using paired-end 100 bp reads. The authors processed their data as follows. SOAPnuke was used to process the raw data, removing reads that contained adapters or uncalled bases, had a mean Phred below 15, or lacked an exact match to the constant primer or identifier. COPE v1.2.5 was used to merge high-quality paired reads, and clonotypes were defined as unique nucleotide sequences. MiTCR v1.1 was used to align clonotypes to the IMGT TRBV, TRBD and TRBJ reference segments. Analysis was restricted to V-J combinations with a frequency above 0.0001, which covered about 99% of repertoires. A TCS score was defined as the ratio between F50 (clonal expansion) and ExV (chaos), using BLOSUM62-based TCRdist between CDR3 peptides within each V-J. Welch's t-statistics and random forest reduced 514 V-J features to 13, which were used in a naive Bayes classifier (R e1071). The Morisita-Horn index was used to measure how similar the thyroid and blood repertoires were. TCRdb reran the public reads through fastp at Q25 and MiXCR, keeping productive beta chains. Every entry covers one CDR3 protein and lists the most common genes and DNA from its rows. The V and J calls, along with clone size, are taken from TCRdb and not from the paper's own processing. A total of roughly 710,000 distinct CDR3 sequences appear in this sample, roughly a third of them only once. The top ten constitute 30% to 40% of the sample.

V is reduced by 5 bases and J by 11 bases, leaving a spacing of 18 bases between them. The CDR3 spans 13 residues, from the cysteine through the phenylalanine. The only DNA kept is the CDR3, 39 bases in frame from the first base. The germline V gene specifies SGHTA as CDR1 and FQGNSA as CDR2. Comments on this clonotype: This receptor's antigen is unknown. No much larger clone exists at a distance of one base, and base qualities are not known.

A patient counted as having stable Graves' hyperthyroidism if no progression to ophthalmopathy occurred over 18 months of follow-up. Hyperthyroidism patients were aged 18 to 65 years and newly diagnosed, with disease duration of less than 2 months. Any patient with an uncontrolled infection, another autoimmune disease, pregnancy or lactation was excluded. Diagnoses relied on clinical symptoms, serum thyroxine and TRAb, thyroid ultrasound and orbital computed tomography. PBMCs were isolated from approximately 10 ml of fresh peripheral blood by Ficoll-Paque density gradient centrifugation. Total RNA was extracted using Trizol reagent, and RNA quality was assessed on an Agilent 2100 Bioanalyzer.

The sequence is built from TRBV7-2 and TRBJ1-1; perhaps TRBD1 is the D gene, with 5 bases matching. This receptor was identified in a woman aged 40-49 years with Graves' hyperthyroidism. Sample: blood. The nucleotide sequence reads TGTGCCAGCAGCGCGGACACGCTCTTCCGTGCTTTCTTT. The encoded protein is CASSADTLFRAFF.